The rows below give T cell receptor beta chains drawn from one sample of a study of T-cell memory formation after mild COVID-19. TCRdb called the 5' RACE reads again in MiXCR, with one record for every CDR3 protein. In the table there are a few hundred thousand distinct CDR3 sequences, under 25% of which are singletons. The specimen was PBMCs or a T cell subset sorted from them (not recorded which). These receptors were taken from an adult woman who had mild COVID-19 (a few samples of this study predate the infection). Cell type and time point are not known. The CDR3 runs from the conserved cysteine through the conserved F or W. Fields, in order: V gene, D gene, CDR3 protein. A D gene is named only where the DNA matches it firmly.

>TRBV7-8|-
CASREVYNSPLHF
>TRBV7-8|-
CASGGAAQGTGELFF
>TRBV6-2/TRBV6-3|TRBD1
CASRPGGAPSGNQPQHF
>TRBV7-6|TRBD1
CASSLVDRGTSGANVLTF
>TRBV7-9|TRBD2
CASSQTSGGQETQYF
>TRBV20-1|-
CSARAPVGGGSWGYTF
>TRBV5-1|TRBD2
CASSSGGAGVQETQYF
>TRBV10-2|-
CASSGEEKGLPQAFF
>TRBV2|TRBD2
CASGRGGGASTLLYF
>TRBV9|TRBD1
CASSVGQGAETQYF
>TRBV10-3|-
CAITPDQGRSPLHF
>TRBV29-1|-
CSVENRANTEAFF
>TRBV20-1|TRBD1
CSAGGQGNNQPQHF
>TRBV6-5|TRBD1
CASSPIGQGEAFF
>TRBV20-1|-
CSARDGAVGQTQYF
>TRBV5-1|-
CASSSAGTSYEQYF
>TRBV4-2|-
CASSPLGSTNTEAFF
>TRBV24-1|TRBD1
CATSDPGQGVYNEQFF
>TRBV7-6|-
CASSTRADTQYF
>TRBV29-1|TRBD2
CSVGGLAGLSYEQYF
>TRBV18|-
CASSPGANTGELFF
>TRBV7-9|TRBD1
CASSLLQGVQETQYF
>TRBV24-1|-
CATSDPGKGEAFF
>TRBV5-1|-
CASSSPGEGANYGYTF
>TRBV5-6|-
CASSLGGAGQPQHF
>TRBV12-3/TRBV12-4|-
CASTKWVNTEAFF
>TRBV2|TRBD2
CASSGTSGFGEQFF
>TRBV11-1|-
CASSSDRVLLPQGETQYF
>TRBV2|TRBD1
CASRDEDRGFYTQYF
>TRBV12-3/TRBV12-4|TRBD1
CASRHRDSNSPLHF
>TRBV11-1|-
CASSLAGLSGYEQYF
>TRBV30|-
CAWSVLDSSYNEQFF
>TRBV4-2|TRBD1
CASSLGQGADTGELFF
>TRBV20-1|-
CSARVPSREGADEQYF
>TRBV7-6|-
CASTEQDGLVRVNEQFF
>TRBV4-1|-
CASSQGSNAGEQFF
>TRBV10-3|-
CAISGLPDTQYF
>TRBV12-3/TRBV12-4|TRBD1
CASILIDDRGVDTQYF
>TRBV5-4|TRBD2
CASSLETLAGGQETQYF
>TRBV6-5|TRBD2
CATKTRGGTDTQYF
>TRBV12-3/TRBV12-4|-
CASSLGSWGRTKNIQYF
>TRBV6-2/TRBV6-3|TRBD1
CASSGQGTNTGELFF
>TRBV5-1|-
CASSLGGLADTQYF
>TRBV4-3|-
CASSQSSATSTDTQYF
>TRBV3-1|-
CASSRSGPVGTEAFF
>TRBV6-5|TRBD2
CASSHPGLAGVQQFF
>TRBV4-1|TRBD2
CASSQHLAGGKDTQYF
>TRBV10-3|-
CAISGRENTEAFF